This TCR beta chain was captured in a study of OX40 agonist ivuxolimab in advanced cancers. Looking at the study overall: Cancers in dose escalation were hepatocellular, melanoma, renal cell and head and neck.

General study results and limits: The average count of expanded clones was higher among CD8+ T cells than among CD4+.

Germline V gene sequence: CDR1 MNHNS, CDR2 SASEGT. The CDR3 has 15 residues. V dropped 4 bases and J dropped 5 bases, with 17 bases sitting between them. Only in-frame clones appear in the TCRdb table, and some are missing; sequencing was by immunoSEQ multiplex PCR. The table records about 79,000 clones, over 80% of them present only once. With regard to this clone: Its target is not known.

The J gene is TRBJ1-1, the V gene TRBV6-1; TRBD1 might be the D (6 bases). This TCR came from an adult with an advanced solid tumor such as melanoma, head and neck, liver or kidney cancer. Specimen: CD4+ or CD8+ T cells sorted from blood, collected in a trial of the OX40 agonist ivuxolimab. The CDR3 DNA reads as TGTGCCAGCAGTGCTACAGGGTCCAGGGGAACTGAAGCTTTCTTT. It translates to CASSATGSRGTEAFF.